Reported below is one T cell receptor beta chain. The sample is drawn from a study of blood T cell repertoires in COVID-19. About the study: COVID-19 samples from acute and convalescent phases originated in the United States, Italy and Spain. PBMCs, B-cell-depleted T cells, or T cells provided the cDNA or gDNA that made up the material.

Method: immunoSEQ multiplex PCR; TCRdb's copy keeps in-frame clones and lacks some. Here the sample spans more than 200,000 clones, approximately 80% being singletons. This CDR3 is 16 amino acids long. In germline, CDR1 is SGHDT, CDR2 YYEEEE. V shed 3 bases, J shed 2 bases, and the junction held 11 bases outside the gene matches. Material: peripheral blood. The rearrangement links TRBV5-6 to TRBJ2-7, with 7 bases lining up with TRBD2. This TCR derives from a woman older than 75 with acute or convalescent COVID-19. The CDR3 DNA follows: TGTGCCAGCAGCTCTACACCTAGCGGTACAACCTACGAGCAGTACTTC. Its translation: CASSSTPSGTTYEQYF.